The 30 T cell receptor beta chains listed next were all sequenced from one sample in a study of shared clonotypes between healthy human individuals. Sequencing used immunoSEQ multiplex PCR; TCRdb keeps in-frame clones, though not all of them. The top ten clones hold 1.2% to 1.5% of a sample with 850,000 to 1,200,000 clones, around four fifths of them seen once. The material sequenced was memory CD4+ T cells sorted from blood. Indicated subset: CD45RA-negative fraction. These receptors were collected from a man aged 18 to 29 in good health.

V and J are TRBV19 and TRBJ2-4; D may be TRBD1 or TRBD2 (5 bases each). This CDR3 region has 15 residues. In germline, CDR1 is LNHDA, CDR2 SQIVND (reference sequence). Trimming shortened V by 7 bases and J by 0 bases, and 13 bases separated the two germline ends. The CDR3 here is CASMGPRAAKNIQYF. CDR3 DNA sequence: TGTGCCAGTATGGGGCCGAGGGCAGCCAAAAACATTCAGTACTTC.

The gene calls are TRBV9 and TRBJ2-1, with unresolved D. Germline loops: CDR1 SGDLS, CDR2 YYNGEE. V lost 2 bases to trimming and J lost 14 bases, with 14 bases between them. This CDR3 has 12 amino acids. The CDR3 DNA sequence: TGTGCCAGCAGCGTCGAGGAAAGGACCGAGTTCTTC. Its protein product is CASSVEERTEFF.

The chain links TRBV6-1 to TRBJ1-5; D perhaps matches TRBD1 (5 bases). The CDR3 extends over 17 amino acids. In germline, CDR1 is MNHNS, CDR2 SASEGT. Trimming left V 2 bases short and J 2 bases short, with 16 bases between. CDR3: CASSESWQGFGNQPQHF. For the CDR3, the DNA is TGTGCCAGCAGTGAATCGTGGCAGGGATTTGGCAATCAGCCCCAGCATTTT.

The genes are TRBV7-8 and TRBJ1-1; 10 bases are shared with TRBD1. This CDR3 is 17 amino acids long. V gave up 2 bases and J gave up 0 bases; unmatched junction bases: 6. Germline CDR1 SGHVS, CDR2 FQNEAQ. The CDR3 spells CASSLRRQGAMNTEAFF. In DNA, the CDR3 is TGTGCCAGCAGCTTACGTCGACAGGGGGCCATGAACACTGAAGCTTTCTTT.

The rearrangement joins TRBV5-1 to TRBJ2-1; 7 bases are shared with TRBD2. CDR1 is SGHRS and CDR2 is YFSETQ in the germline V gene. V was pared by 4 bases and J by 8 bases, with 15 bases of the junction left unmatched. CDR3 length: 16 residues. The CDR3 is CASSTRTSISGDEQFF. The CDR3 region has the DNA TGCGCCAGCAGCACACGGACTAGTATCTCAGGTGATGAGCAGTTCTTC. Looking up the rest from reference TRBV5-1 and TRBJ2-1 gives the full variable domain: KAGVTQTPRYLIKTRGQQVTLSCSPISGHRSVSWYQQTPGQGLQFLFEYFSETQRNKGNFPGRFSGRQFSNSRSEMNVSTLELGDSALYLCASSTRTSISGDEQFFGPGTRLTVL.

The V gene is TRBV5-6, the J gene TRBJ1-2; a possible D gene is TRBD1 (5 bases). The V end was cut by 0 bases, the J end by 3 bases, with 12 bases between. Germline V lookup: CDR1 SGHDT, CDR2 YYEEEE. CDR3 length: 15 amino acids. CDR3 amino acids: CASSLGQPSYYGYTF. CDR3 sequence (DNA): TGTGCCAGCAGCTTGGGACAGCCCTCCTACTATGGCTACACCTTC.

This chain links TRBV19 with TRBJ2-7, with 11 bases aligning to TRBD1. Per the germline V gene, CDR1 is LNHDA and CDR2 is SQIVND (reference sequence). The junction had 11 bases not matched to a gene; V was cut back by 6 bases and J by 4 bases. The CDR3 is made up of 16 amino acids. The CDR3 is CASSRRTGGLVYEQYF. The CDR3 nucleotides are TGTGCCAGTAGCAGGCGGACAGGGGGCTTGGTGTACGAGCAGTACTTC.

This clone showed up just once. The chain links TRBV25-1 to TRBJ2-5; D gene uncertain. V lost 3 bases and J lost 2, with 13 bases in between. Per the germline V gene, CDR1 is MGHDK and CDR2 is SYGVNS. The CDR3 length is 15 residues. The CDR3 DNA is TGTGCCAGCAGTGACCTGGGCGGACGACAAGAGACCCAGTACTTC. It specifies CASSDLGGRQETQYF.

This clone was seen more than once but under ten times. The CDR3 nucleotides are TGTGCCAGCAAGAGACCTGAAGAGACCCAGTACTTC. Protein: CASKRPEETQYF. The V gene is TRBV6-1, the J gene TRBJ2-5; D unresolved. Trimming shortened V by 7 bases and J by 3 bases, and 9 bases separated the two germline ends. Germline V gives CDR1 MNHNS, CDR2 SASEGT. The CDR3 covers 12 residues.

The J gene is TRBJ1-2, the V gene TRBV5-1; D call uncertain. Germline loops: CDR1 SGHRS, CDR2 YFSETQ. This CDR3 has 18 amino acids. With 5 bases removed from V and 3 bases from J, the gap between germline ends came to 26 bases. CDR3 DNA sequence: TGCGCCAGCAGGTCGACAATCCAACCCGACGTCATAGACTATGGCTACACCTTC. This codes for CASRSTIQPDVIDYGYTF. Supplemented by reference TRBV5-1 and TRBJ1-2, the full variable domain reads KAGVTQTPRYLIKTRGQQVTLSCSPISGHRSVSWYQQTPGQGLQFLFEYFSETQRNKGNFPGRFSGRQFSNSRSEMNVSTLELGDSALYLCASRSTIQPDVIDYGYTFGSGTRLTVV.

The rearrangement links TRBV5-1 to TRBJ2-5, with D perhaps being TRBD1 or TRBD2 (5 bases each). The germline gives CDR1 SGHRS, CDR2 YFSETQ. The CDR3 is 11 amino acids. The V end lost 6 bases, the J end lost 7 bases, and 10 bases lay between the germline ends. The CDR3 DNA sequence: TGCGCCAGCACCCTGGGGGTGACCCAGTACTTC. This sequence encodes CASTLGVTQYF.

The chain couples TRBV6-5 to TRBJ2-2; TRBD2 matches at 10 bases. The CDR3 is made up of 15 amino acids. V was clipped by 6 bases and J by 7 bases; unmatched bases: 8. Germline loops: CDR1 MNHEY, CDR2 SVGAGI. The CDR3 DNA is TGTGCCAGCAGCCCACTAGCGGGGAGGGGCGGGGAGCTGTTTTTT. Residues: CASSPLAGRGGELFF.

This chain joins TRBV7-2 and TRBJ1-4, with unresolved D. The V gene's germline CDR1 is SGHTA and CDR2 FQGNSA. The CDR3 consists of 15 residues. V lost 1 base, J lost 3 bases, and 9 bases lay in between. CDR3 sequence (DNA): TGTGCCAGCAGCTTAGGAGGCAGTGCTAATGAAAAACTGTTTTTT. Its protein product is CASSLGGSANEKLFF.

The chain joins TRBV19 to TRBJ1-4; tentatively, D is TRBD1 (6 bases). Germline V gives CDR1 LNHDA, CDR2 SQIVND (reference sequence). The CDR3 runs to 12 residues. Trimming removed 7 bases at V and 7 bases at J, with 10 bases between. CDR3 sequence: CASKDRTEKLFF. The CDR3 nucleotides read TGTGCCAGTAAGGACAGAACTGAAAAACTGTTTTTT.

The chain is built from TRBV7-8 and TRBJ1-3, with a tentative D call TRBD1 (5 bases). CDR3 size: 14 residues. Trimming removed 5 bases from V and 3 bases from J, with 11 bases in between. CDR1 and CDR2 (germline): SGHVS, FQNEAQ. The CDR3 is CASSPGTGGNTIYF. The CDR3 DNA is TGTGCCAGCAGCCCAGGGACTGGTGGAAACACCATATATTTT.

This chain uses TRBV5-6 with TRBJ1-2; 8 bases are a match to TRBD1. The trim removed 6 bases at V and 6 bases at J, leaving 10 bases unmatched. The CDR3 spans 14 residues. CDR1 and CDR2 (germline): SGHDT, YYEEEE. CDR3 nucleotides: TGTGCCAGCAAGAAACAGGGGGACTGGGATGGCTACACCTTC. Translation: CASKKQGDWDGYTF.

As concerns this clone: Other DNA sequences in this sample translate to the same CDR3. V usage is TRBV7-2 and J usage is TRBJ1-2; TRBD1 aligns across 9 bases. CDR3 length equals 14 residues. The V gene end was trimmed by 3 bases and the J gene end by 2 bases; junction bases not matched to a gene: 1. Germline CDR1 and CDR2: SGHTA and FQGNSA. CDR3 coding DNA: TGTGCCAGCAGCTTGGGACAGGGAAACTATGGCTACACCTTC. Its protein is CASSLGQGNYGYTF.

V usage is TRBV28 and J usage is TRBJ1-5; D perhaps matches TRBD1 (6 bases). Germline CDR1 is MDHEN and CDR2 is SYDVKM. The length of the CDR3 is 13 residues. Trimming left V 7 bases short and J 2 bases short, with 9 bases between. CDR3 DNA: TGTGCCAGCAAAAGACAGGGCAATCAGCCCCAGCATTTT. Translating it yields CASKRQGNQPQHF.

The V gene is TRBV27, the J gene TRBJ1-1; D may be TRBD1 (6 bases). CDR3 length: 15 amino acids. Germline V gives CDR1 MNHEY, CDR2 SMNVEV (reference sequence). Trimming removed 6 bases from V and 5 bases from J, with 19 bases in between. The CDR3 is CASSRRGGFGTEAFF. Written as DNA, the CDR3 is TGTGCCAGCAGCCGGAGGGGGGGATTTGGGACTGAAGCTTTCTTT.

In its sample, this clone was seen many times. The same CDR3 also results from other DNA sequences found in this sample. The rearrangement uses TRBV7-2 and TRBJ2-2; no firm D call. Germline CDR1 is SGHTA and CDR2 is FQGNSA. The CDR3 has 11 amino acids. Trimming cost V 6 bases and J 6 bases, with 5 bases left between them. The CDR3 protein is CASSPPGELFF. For the CDR3, the DNA is TGTGCCAGCAGTCCGCCCGGGGAGCTGTTTTTT.

The chain employs TRBV4-1 and TRBJ2-7; 15 bases are shared with TRBD2. CDR3 length: 18 amino acids. With 3 bases clipped from V and 1 base from J, the junction kept 7 bases outside the gene matches. In germline, CDR1 is MGHRA, CDR2 YSYEKL. CDR3 DNA sequence: TGCGCCAGCAGCCACCATGAGGGACTAGCGGGAGGATCCTACGAGCAGTACTTC. Translating gives CASSHHEGLAGGSYEQYF.

The chain couples TRBV30 to TRBJ2-3, with D perhaps matching TRBD2 (6 bases). V was trimmed by 6 bases and J by 3 bases, leaving 10 bases between them. CDR3 length: 12 residues. Germline-derived CDR1 and CDR2 are GTSNPN and SVGIG (reference sequence). For the CDR3, the DNA is TGTGCCTGCAAGCGGGCAACAGATACGCAGTATTTT. Residues: CACKRATDTQYF.

The V gene is TRBV4-1, the J gene TRBJ1-5; 7 bases map to TRBD1. The V and J ends lost 2 bases and 4 bases, in that order; junction bases with no gene match: 2. Per the germline V gene, CDR1 is MGHRA and CDR2 is YSYEKL. The CDR3 totals 14 residues. CDR3 sequence reads: CASSQLQGNQPQHF. The DNA of the CDR3 is TGCGCCAGCAGCCAACTACAGGGGAATCAGCCCCAGCATTTT.

The V gene is TRBV19, the J gene TRBJ2-4, with TRBD2 identical over 8 bases. J was trimmed by 6 bases and V by 3 bases; bases with no gene match: 4. The CDR3 extends over 14 amino acids. Germline V lookup: CDR1 LNHDA, CDR2 SQIVND (reference sequence). The CDR3 reads CASSIPGGGNIQYF. In nucleotides, the CDR3 is TGTGCCAGTAGTATCCCCGGGGGGGGAAACATTCAGTACTTC.

The chain recombines TRBV5-1 with TRBJ2-5; 12 bases line up with TRBD2. With 3 bases clipped from V and 4 bases from J, the junction kept 7 bases outside the gene matches. Germline V CDR1 and CDR2: SGHRS, YFSETQ. This CDR3 is built from 16 residues. The CDR3 loop reads CASSSLALAGGETQYF. DNA of the CDR3: TGCGCCAGCAGCTCCTTGGCACTAGCGGGAGGAGAGACCCAGTACTTC.

Remarks on this clone: One junction end does not reproduce the germline sequence, and a read error may be involved. The chain links TRBV30 to TRBJ2-1; 15 bases align to TRBD2. CDR3 size: 15 residues. Germline CDR1 reads GTSNPN; CDR2 reads SVGIG (reference sequence). CDR3 sequence: CAWNPGLAGGPSSLF. In DNA, the CDR3 is TGTGCCTGGAACCCCGGACTAGCGGGAGGGCCGTCTTCCCTCTTC.

The CDR3 DNA reads TGTGCCAGCTCACCAGCCAGCATGAATGAAAAACTGTTTTTT. Its translation is CASSPASMNEKLFF. This sequence joins TRBV18 and TRBJ1-4; D is ambiguous. Germline V gives CDR1 KGHSH, CDR2 LQKENI. Trimming shortened V by 2 bases and J by 5 bases, and 9 bases separated the two germline ends. The CDR3 totals 14 residues. Combining the CDR3 with reference TRBV18 and TRBJ1-4 gives the whole variable domain NAGVMQNPRHLVRRRGQEARLRCSPMKGHSHVYWYRQLPEEGLKFMVYLQKENIIDESGMPKERFSAEFPKEGPSILRIQQVVRGDSAAYFCASSPASMNEKLFFGSGTQLSVL.

CDR3 DNA: TGTGCCAGCAGCCTGAGCGGGGGGGCGGAAGAGACCCAGTACTTC. Its protein is CASSLSGGAEETQYF. The genes are TRBV7-9 and TRBJ2-5; 10 bases line up with TRBD2. CDR3 size: 15 residues. The V segment lost 5 bases and the J segment 3 bases; nucleotides outside the gene matches: 6. Looked up from germline, CDR1 is SEHNR and CDR2 is FQNEAQ (reference sequence).

V usage is TRBV4-3 and J usage is TRBJ2-1; D is unclear. The V gene lost 3 bases and the J gene lost 5 bases, with 14 bases spanning the gap. The CDR3 extends over 15 amino acids. Germline V CDR1 and CDR2: LGHNA, YSLEER. CDR3 in DNA: TGCGCCAGCAGCCACCGTGTTAGTTGGGACAATGAGCAGTTCTTC. Encoded protein: CASSHRVSWDNEQFF.

The genes are TRBV27 and TRBJ2-2; D is unresolved. This CDR3 spans 13 amino acids. V lost 6 bases to trimming and J lost 1 base, with 6 bases between them. In germline, CDR1 is MNHEY, CDR2 SMNVEV (reference sequence). The CDR3, as DNA: TGTGCCAGCAGGCGGTTGAACACCGGGGAGCTGTTTTTT. Residues: CASRRLNTGELFF.